These 5 T cell receptor beta chains came from one sample sequenced in a study of T cells in localized non-small cell lung cancer. Measured with immunoSEQ multiplex PCR; TCRdb has only the in-frame clones, and not every one. Of around 78,000 clones in the sample, 70% to 90% are singletons; the top ten hold approximately 9.7%. The sequencing used peripheral blood, collected before any cancer treatment. Receptors were obtained from a female donor of 60 years or more with stage I lung adenocarcinoma.

This clone was counted a few times. This chain joins TRBV27 and TRBJ2-7; TRBD1 or TRBD2 may be the D gene (5 bases each). CDR3 length: 14 residues. Trimming cost V 1 base and J 4 bases, with 11 bases left between them. Per germline, CDR1 MNHEY and CDR2 SMNVEV (reference sequence). The CDR3 protein is CASSLWGTGYEQYF. The DNA of the CDR3 is TGTGCCAGCAGTTTATGGGGGACGGGTTACGAGCAGTACTTC.

The rearrangement joins TRBV14 to TRBJ1-3, with TRBD1 matching 8 bases. Trimming removed 0 bases from V and 4 bases from J; junction bases left unmatched: 5. This CDR3 contains 16 residues. CDR1 is SGHDN and CDR2 is FVKESK in the germline V gene. The CDR3 reads CASSQDPGGLGNTIYF. For the CDR3, the DNA is TGTGCCAGCAGCCAAGATCCAGGGGGCTTGGGAAACACCATATATTTT.

V and J are TRBV28 and TRBJ1-1, with TRBD1 as a possible D gene (6 bases). There are 14 residues in the CDR3. CDR1 and CDR2 from the germline V gene are MDHEN and SYDVKM. The V end lost 3 bases, the J end lost 3 bases, and 11 bases lay between the germline ends. The CDR3 DNA sequence: TGTGCCAGCAGTTTTCCGGCAGGGGACACTGAAGCTTTCTTT. The encoded protein is CASSFPAGDTEAFF.

The V and J genes are TRBV7-8 and TRBJ1-1; D uncertain. CDR3 length: 13 residues. Germline-derived CDR1 and CDR2 are SGHVS and FQNEAQ. The V gene lost 3 bases and the J gene lost 8 bases, with 13 bases spanning the gap. The CDR3 is CASSFGRQVEAFF. CDR3 bases: TGTGCCAGCAGCTTCGGCCGTCAGGTGGAAGCTTTCTTT.

The chain couples TRBV6-1 to TRBJ1-6; no clear D gene. The CDR3 consists of 9 residues. Germline CDR1 MNHNS, CDR2 SASEGT. The germline V and J ends were trimmed by 8 bases and 12 bases, with 5 bases remaining between them. The CDR3 sequence is CASSRPLHF. For the CDR3, the DNA is TGTGCCAGCTCCCGACCCCTCCACTTT.